What follows describes a single T cell receptor (beta chain). Its antigen is not yet known. These data are taken from a study of cytomegalovirus exposure and HLA in healthy donors (dated by TCRdb to between 2016 and 2019). Describing the broader study: According to an earlier analysis of 450 to 650 of the donors, some 180 million T cells yielded 100 million or so unique TCR beta sequences and more than 250 Gb of sequence data. Both class I and class II loci were covered by HLA typing, at four-digit resolution. Five DR-DQ haplotypes were treated as single units for association and clustering because of strong linkage in the cohort. Besides the first cohort of some 670 subjects, a separate validation cohort made up of over 100 different subjects was used. To study patterns of TCR occurrence, a later analysis re-analyzed previously published TCR beta repertoires from 500 to 850 donors and added high-resolution HLA genotyping. In a later genetic analysis, genome-wide SNP genotypes for about 65% of the roughly 700 donors were used, and that subset was treated as a discovery cohort. Donor age, sex, ethnicity and CMV serostatus were collected together with the repertoire data. Across around 400 genotyped donors of the cohort, an average of 235,054 unique TCR beta nucleotide sequences per donor were sequenced, and about a sixth of those sequences were non-productive. The aim of the study was to test whether cataloging public T cell receptors could identify signatures of past pathogen exposure. The T cell repertoires of 666 subjects were profiled by immunosequencing and related to cytomegalovirus serostatus. The study combined high-throughput TCR immunosequencing, statistical association of individual TCRs with disease status, and machine learning to predict cytomegalovirus infection status. In an earlier analysis of a few hundred of the donors, high-throughput TCR beta sequencing was used to judge whether each TCR beta V gene segment behaved as functional or pseudogenic. Roughly 310 gigabases of sequencing data and roughly 90 million unique TCR sequences were included in an early release covering roughly 600 HLA-typed donors. The later analysis used no new phenotypic data to find candidate immune exposures, relying instead on TCR beta sequences and their occurrence across donors. All discovery cohort repertoires had been generated using a single sequencing platform. Typing coverage differed by locus: A, B, C, DRB1 and DQB1 were typed in roughly 620-630 donors, DQA1 in roughly 500, DPA1 in around 580, and DPB1 in around 490. Of the roughly 400 genotyped donors, approximately 83% fell in the genetic ancestry cluster associated with self-reported Caucasian donors.

The CDR3 starts with the cysteine, ends with the phenylalanine, and has 14 residues. Only the CDR3 portion is preserved as DNA: 42 bases, with reading frame beginning at the first base. The germline V gene supplies CDR1 SGHTS and CDR2 YDEGEE. V lost 3 bases and J lost 4 bases, and the count of bases not matched to a germline gene is 6. The cohort consisted of 600 or so healthy bone marrow donors. All cohort members were sampled while nominally healthy, although unrecorded immune exposures were likely present. The donor tested CMV seronegative and was one of the 352 seronegative cohort members. A peripheral blood sample was collected from each donor, and TCR beta sequencing was performed on peripheral blood mononuclear cells. Genomic DNA extraction from the blood cell samples was performed with the Qiagen DNeasy Blood Extraction Kit. Library preparation used the immunoSEQ multiplex PCR assay. A mixture of 60 forward primers for TCR Vbeta segments and 13 reverse primers for TCR Jbeta segments was used in the multiplex PCR. The CDR3 region of rearranged TCR beta genes was amplified from genomic DNA by a multiplex PCR assay. On the Illumina HiSeq System, the amplified TCR beta libraries were sequenced as 87-base-pair reads. The authors' analysis ran thus. Across the 670 or so repertoires, a later analysis counted tens of millions of unique TCR beta chains, roughly 11 million of which were shared by at least two donors. Raw reads were error-corrected and collapsed into unique sequences with a nearest-neighbor algorithm that merged closely related sequences to remove PCR and sequencing errors. CDR3 sequences were aligned to IMGT reference sequences to assign V, D and J gene segments. Each retained sequence needed at least a six-nucleotide match to both a V gene segment and a J gene segment. Rearrangements were classified as productive when the CDR3 lacked stop codons and remained in frame with V and J, and all other rearrangements were classified as non-productive. CDR3 was defined by IMGT convention, running from the second conserved V-encoded cysteine to the conserved J-encoded phenylalanine. The earlier analysis of approximately 500 of the donors excluded sequences that lacked an unambiguous match to a single V gene segment. An earlier analysis of fewer than 650 of the donors classified V segments as functional when productive rearrangements were above 56.7% and as segregating when the standard deviation between donors was above 5%. A statistical classification framework was built for diagnosing cytomegalovirus status from the catalog of TCR beta chain sequences. A later analysis assigned V and J genes by comparing TCR nucleotide sequences with IMGT/GENE-DB human TR gene sequences. The TCRdist pipeline was used in a later analysis to assign CDR3 sequences and most-parsimonious VDJ recombination scenarios. A later analysis defined each TCR beta chain by its CDR3 amino acid sequence plus V-gene family, and excluded reads lacking a unique V-gene family. As a way to deal with suspected cross-contamination and a sequencing artifact, a later analysis dropped approximately 570 nucleotide sequences that were highly shared and had low generation probability. For each public chain, a later analysis derived a clonal expansion index from normalized ranks of inferred template counts within each repertoire. In a later analysis, generation probabilities were computed with a VDJ recombination model fitted to out-of-frame rearrangements, and the resulting probabilities were checked against IGoR. In a later analysis, TCR-TCR, TCR-HLA and TCR-CMV co-occurrence was scored with hypergeometric tests, and a repertoire-size bias correction was applied to TCR pairs. A later analysis estimated false discovery rates by permuting HLA or CMV assignments 20 times. In a later analysis, co-occurring TCRs were grouped using DBSCAN, and TCRdist sequence similarity was added for clustering within HLA-allele-positive subsets. Co-occurrence clustering excluded repertoires with fewer than 30,000 or more than 120,000 public chains, plus five with anomalous nucleotide sharing. Held by TCRdb, this immuneACCESS table contains in-frame sequences only and omits some clones. Under half of the omission traces to an unresolved V gene where checked; the cause of the rest is unknown. The V and J calls and clone size come from that table; D and trimming were worked out from the DNA. The table for this sample shows about 33,000 clones. Of the sample, roughly 3.3% falls within the top ten clones.

Results and caveats for the whole study, not just this receptor: In a later analysis, the rate of TCR association differed among HLA loci, with DRB1 alleles having the most associated TCRs and HLA-C alleles having the fewest. Most TCR sequences were observed very rarely across donors, whereas some public TCRs were present in many individuals. When HLA alleles, especially DR and DQ, strongly co-occurred, TCR associations were difficult to assign to individual alleles. According to a later genetic analysis, donors in an Asian-associated ancestry cluster had fewer N-insertions in productive TCRs than the approximately 610-donor mean. A later analysis associated 15,000 to 20,000 TCR beta sequences with specific HLA alleles at a false discovery rate of 0.05. CMV serostatus was the only immune exposure information available for the cohort. In an earlier analysis of approximately 590 of the donors, most TCR beta V segments appeared in productive rearrangements about 87% or about 30% of the time, broadly matching IMGT annotations. A few of the identified cytomegalovirus-associated TCR beta chains were confirmed in vitro to be specific for cytomegalovirus antigens. In a later analysis, several top co-occurrence clusters were reported to appear linked to parvovirus B19, influenza, CMV and Epstein-Barr virus. The authors suggested that the approach could potentially be extended to other disease states and immunological phenotypes. Roughly 15 rarely observed V segments, including chromosome 9 orphons, were excluded from the earlier analysis of some 590 of the donors because counts were too low. In a later analysis, most CMV-associated TCR beta chains were found to appear HLA-restricted, with HLA associations seemingly driven largely by CMV exposure. HLA typing was unavailable for some donors at each locus, so association tests used only the typed subset. Some IMGT-functional V segments, including TRBV6-2 and TRBV6-3, could not be distinguished by the 87-base-pair reads and were therefore excluded. A further reported finding was that TCR beta sequences accurately predicted the HLA-A and HLA-B alleles for most subjects in the first cohort. In a later analysis, HLA-associated TCR beta chains showed more clonal expansion and lower generation probabilities than non-associated chains that were equally common. A cluster of highly shared sequence variants was judged likely to represent a technical artifact of the sequencing pipeline. The study listed 150 to 200 TCR beta chains as associated with cytomegalovirus. This cohort had only TCR beta chains sequenced, and the lack of alpha or paired-chain data limited which features could be detected. Cytomegalovirus status was reported to be diagnosed by the classifier with high specificity and sensitivity in both the original and validation cohorts. The presence/absence analyses assumed that sequencing depth was roughly uniform across donors, and that assumption may not be true. In a later genetic analysis, a missense DCLRE1C variant was associated with V-gene and J-gene trimming of TCR beta chains, and the association was replicated in an independent cohort. Linkage disequilibrium might explain the correlated functional status among segregating V segments, but an unknown experimental factor could not be excluded.

This sequence uses TRBV5-8 and TRBJ2-5; TRBD2 agrees with 7 junctional bases. The clonotype was recovered from a man aged 35 to 55 in good health and CMV-seronegative. Sample: PBMCs. The CDR3 corresponds to CASSSRGGRETQYF. In nucleotides, the sequence is TGTGCCAGCAGCTCGCGGGGCGGGAGAGAGACCCAGTACTTC.